Listed here are 16 T cell receptor beta chains from one sample, sequenced in a study of blood T cell repertoires in COVID-19. Libraries were prepared by immunoSEQ multiplex PCR; TCRdb keeps only in-frame clonotypes and omits some of them. The table lists 400,000 to 450,000 clones, roughly 90% of them singletons. Material for sequencing was peripheral blood. These receptors were collected from a young man with COVID-19, enrolled during active disease.

The V and J genes are TRBV29-1 and TRBJ2-7; possibly TRBD1 for D (6 bases). Per germline, CDR1 SQVTM and CDR2 ANQGSEA. This CDR3 is 14 amino acids long. Trimming stripped 4 bases from V and 4 bases from J, with 17 bases between. In nucleotides, the CDR3 is TGCAGCGTTGTGCTGGCGAGGGGGAATTACGAGCAGTACTTC. This gives the protein CSVVLARGNYEQYF.

The rearrangement joins TRBV29-1 to TRBJ2-3; D unresolved. Germline V CDR1 and CDR2: SQVTM, ANQGSEA. Between the trimmed V and J ends, which lost 3 bases and 0 bases, there was a span of 7 bases. This CDR3 is 13 amino acids long. The CDR3 is CSVEASSTDTQYF. CDR3 DNA: TGCAGCGTTGAGGCCAGTAGCACAGATACGCAGTATTTT.

V gene TRBV9 combines with J gene TRBJ1-1; D call uncertain. The CDR3 has 13 amino acids. Germline CDR1 reads SGDLS; CDR2 reads YYNGEE. V lost 0 bases, J lost 8 bases, and 11 bases lay in between. The DNA for the CDR3 is TGTGCCAGCAGCGTAGTGGTGGGGAGCGAAGCTTTCTTT. It translates to CASSVVVGSEAFF.

The chain employs TRBV7-6 and TRBJ1-1, with D possibly matching TRBD1 (6 bases). CDR1 and CDR2 (germline): SGHVS, FNYEAQ. V was cut by 5 bases and J by 5 bases, with 15 bases left in between. The CDR3 totals 14 residues. The CDR3 loop is CASSPGGHGTEAFF. The CDR3 bases are TGTGCCAGCAGCCCTGGGGGCCATGGGACTGAAGCTTTCTTT.

The rearrangement uses TRBV15 and TRBJ2-7; possibly TRBD2 for D (5 bases). Trimming shortened V by 0 bases and J by 2 bases, and 14 bases separated the two germline ends. The CDR3 extends over 16 amino acids. Germline V gene data show CDR1 as LNHNV and CDR2 as YYDKDF (reference sequence). The CDR3 here is CATSRDREGFPYEQYF. In DNA form, the CDR3 reads TGTGCCACCAGCAGAGATCGGGAAGGGTTTCCCTACGAGCAGTACTTC.

This chain joins TRBV5-8 and TRBJ2-7; D is possibly TRBD2 (5 bases). Germline CDR1 reads SGHTS; CDR2 reads YDEGEE. The CDR3 contains 13 residues. V was trimmed by 6 bases and J by 3 bases, leaving 13 bases between them. The CDR3 is CASTGLAFYEQYF. CDR3 sequence (DNA): TGTGCCAGCACCGGACTGGCGTTCTACGAGCAGTACTTC.

The gene calls are TRBV3-1 (or the pseudogene TRBV3-2) and TRBJ1-4, with TRBD1 matching 8 bases. The CDR3 extends over 15 amino acids. V trimming: 3 bases; J trimming: 5 bases; junction bases outside the gene matches: 5. The germline gives CDR1 LGHDT, CDR2 YNNKEL (reference sequence). This CDR3 reads CASSQRTGLNEKLFF. The CDR3, as DNA: TGTGCCAGCAGCCAGCGGACAGGGTTAAATGAAAAACTGTTTTTT.

The chain joins TRBV11-2 to TRBJ1-5; TRBD1 aligns across 10 bases. After removal of 2 bases from V and 8 bases from J, the junction contained 3 bases not matched to a gene. CDR3 size: 14 residues. Germline V gene lookup returns CDR1 SGHAT and CDR2 FQNNGV. The CDR3 spells CASSLSDRGKPQHF. For the CDR3, the DNA is TGTGCCAGCAGCTTATCGGACAGGGGGAAGCCCCAGCATTTT. The full variable domain, completed using reference TRBV11-2 and TRBJ1-5, is EAGVAQSPRYKIIEKRQSVAFWCNPISGHATLYWYQQILGQGPKLLIQFQNNGVVDDSQLPKDRFSAERLKGVDSTLKIQPAKLEDSAVYLCASSLSDRGKPQHFGDGTRLSIL.

This clone was detected once. The J gene is TRBJ2-7, the V gene TRBV7-9; D is unclear. The CDR3 is 13 amino acids. Deletions cut 2 bases from V and 5 bases from J, with 10 bases between. The germline CDR1 and CDR2 sequences are SEHNR and FQNEAQ (reference sequence). In DNA, the CDR3 is TGTGCCAGCAGCTTATCAACAAGCGACGAGCAGTACTTC. It codes for CASSLSTSDEQYF. Full variable domain (rest looked up from reference TRBV7-9 and TRBJ2-7): DTGVSQNPRHKITKRGQNVTFRCDPISEHNRLYWYRQTLGQGPEFLTYFQNEAQLEKSRLLSDRFSAERPKGSFSTLEIQRTEQGDSAMYLCASSLSTSDEQYFGPGTRLTVT.

The rearrangement uses TRBV27 and TRBJ2-7, with 8 bases aligning to TRBD1. The CDR3 totals 15 residues. In germline, CDR1 is MNHEY, CDR2 SMNVEV (reference sequence). V was clipped by 6 bases and J by 7 bases; unmatched bases: 14. In nucleotides, the CDR3 is TGTGCCAGCAGACCGGTGGGCCAGGGGGCGGGTGAGCAGTACTTC. This gives the protein CASRPVGQGAGEQYF.

This sequence joins TRBV3-1 (or the pseudogene TRBV3-2) and TRBJ2-2; 8 bases line up with TRBD1. There are 18 residues in the CDR3. Per the germline V gene, CDR1 is LGHDT and CDR2 is YNNKEL (reference sequence). The trim removed 5 bases at V and 3 bases at J, leaving 14 bases unmatched. The CDR3 here is CASSSSAWTGRYTGELFF. CDR3 DNA sequence: TGTGCCAGCAGCTCCTCGGCCTGGACAGGGCGATACACCGGGGAGCTGTTTTTT.

In its sample, this clone was seen a few times. V and J are TRBV5-5 and TRBJ1-1; 10 nucleotides line up with TRBD1. CDR3 length: 15 residues. V shed 3 bases and J 4 bases; nucleotides not matched to a gene: 6. Germline V gives CDR1 SGHKS, CDR2 YYEKEE (reference sequence). CDR3 sequence reads: CASSSPTGGITEAFF. CDR3 DNA sequence: TGTGCCAGCAGCTCACCGACAGGGGGCATCACTGAAGCTTTCTTT.

This clone appeared once. V and J are TRBV7-8 and TRBJ1-2, with D possibly matching TRBD1 (6 bases). Between the trimmed V and J ends, which lost 5 bases and 4 bases, there was a span of 11 bases. Per germline, CDR1 SGHVS and CDR2 FQNEAQ. The CDR3 runs 13 residues. The DNA of the CDR3 is TGTGCCAGCAGCCCCACAGGGATCTATGGCTACACCTTC. It translates to CASSPTGIYGYTF.

The CDR3 loop reads CASSPSGVYNQPQHF. The CDR3 DNA reads TGTGCCAGCAGCCCATCCGGGGTTTACAATCAGCCCCAGCATTTT. V is TRBV9 and J is TRBJ1-5; D gene uncertain. The CDR3 extends over 15 amino acids. CDR1 and CDR2 (germline): SGDLS, YYNGEE. The V gene lost 4 bases and the J gene lost 3 bases, with 14 bases spanning the gap.

The chain links TRBV7-8 to TRBJ2-5, with 12 bases identical to TRBD2. CDR3 length: 16 amino acids. Germline loops: CDR1 SGHVS, CDR2 FQNEAQ. V lost 3 bases, J lost 5 bases, and 7 bases stayed unmatched. The CDR3 reads CASSFIRLAGAETQYF. In nucleotides, the CDR3 is TGTGCCAGCAGCTTTATTCGACTAGCGGGGGCCGAGACCCAGTACTTC.

The rearrangement links TRBV11-3 to TRBJ2-7; 8 positions match TRBD1. Germline V gene lookup returns CDR1 SGHNT and CDR2 YENEEA. The CDR3 extends over 19 amino acids. Losses at the gene ends were 0 bases for V and 2 bases for J; bases not matched to a gene: 15. The CDR3: CASSLDPFGSRGRPYEQYF. Written as DNA, the CDR3 is TGTGCCAGCAGCTTAGATCCTTTCGGGAGCAGGGGGCGACCCTACGAGCAGTACTTC.